A single T cell receptor beta chain is shown here with its context. The entry originates in a study of cytomegalovirus exposure and HLA in healthy donors. Trimming at V came to 5 bases and at J to 9 bases, leaving 9 bases not matched to a gene. The CDR3 has 14 amino acids. Germline V lookup: CDR1 MNHNY, CDR2 SVGAGI (reference sequence). The primer mix had 60 Vbeta and 13 Jbeta primers. Methods used by the authors: The count from a later analysis was 65 million to 90 million unique TCR beta chains, some 10 million of them shared. Assay used: immunoSEQ multiplex PCR; TCRdb lists only in-frame clones, some missing. For V, J and clone size, that table is used; D and trimming come from the DNA. The table records over 150,000 clones, roughly four fifths of them present only once.

This chain links TRBV6-6 with TRBJ2-7; 11 bases line up with TRBD2. Sequences were obtained from PBMCs. The TCR originated in a boy aged 2-15 years in good health and CMV-seronegative. The CDR3 here is CASSDSGGALRQYF. The CDR3 DNA is TGTGCCAGCAGTGATAGCGGGGGGGCCCTCCGGCAGTACTTC.